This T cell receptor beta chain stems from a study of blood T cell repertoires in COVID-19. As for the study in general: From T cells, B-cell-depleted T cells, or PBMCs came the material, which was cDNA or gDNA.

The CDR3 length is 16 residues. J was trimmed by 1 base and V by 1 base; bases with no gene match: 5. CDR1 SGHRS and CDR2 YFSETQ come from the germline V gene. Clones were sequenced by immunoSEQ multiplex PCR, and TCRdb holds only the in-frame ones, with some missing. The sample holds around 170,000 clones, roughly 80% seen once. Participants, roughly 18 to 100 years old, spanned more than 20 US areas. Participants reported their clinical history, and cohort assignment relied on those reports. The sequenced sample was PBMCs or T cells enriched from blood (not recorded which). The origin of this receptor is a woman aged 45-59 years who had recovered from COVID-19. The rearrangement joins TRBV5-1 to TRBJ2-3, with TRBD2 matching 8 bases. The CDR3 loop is CASSLIRGGRTDTQYF. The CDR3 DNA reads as TGCGCCAGCAGCTTGATTCGGGGGGGCCGCACAGATACGCAGTATTTT.